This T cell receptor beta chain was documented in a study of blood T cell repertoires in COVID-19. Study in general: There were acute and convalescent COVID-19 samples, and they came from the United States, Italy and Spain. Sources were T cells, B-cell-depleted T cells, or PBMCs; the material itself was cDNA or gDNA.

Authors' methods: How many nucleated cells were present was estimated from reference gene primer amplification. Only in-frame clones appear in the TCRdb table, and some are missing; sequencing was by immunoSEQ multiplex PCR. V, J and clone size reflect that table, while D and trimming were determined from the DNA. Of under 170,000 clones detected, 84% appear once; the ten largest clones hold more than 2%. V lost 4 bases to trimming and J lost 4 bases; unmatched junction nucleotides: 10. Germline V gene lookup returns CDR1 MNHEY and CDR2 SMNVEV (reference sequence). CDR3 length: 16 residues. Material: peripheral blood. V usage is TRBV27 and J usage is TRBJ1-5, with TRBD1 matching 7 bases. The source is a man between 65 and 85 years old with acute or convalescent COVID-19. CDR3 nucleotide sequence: TGTGCCAGCAGTTATCCAAGGGGACAGACGAATCAGCCCCAGCATTTT. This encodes CASSYPRGQTNQPQHF.